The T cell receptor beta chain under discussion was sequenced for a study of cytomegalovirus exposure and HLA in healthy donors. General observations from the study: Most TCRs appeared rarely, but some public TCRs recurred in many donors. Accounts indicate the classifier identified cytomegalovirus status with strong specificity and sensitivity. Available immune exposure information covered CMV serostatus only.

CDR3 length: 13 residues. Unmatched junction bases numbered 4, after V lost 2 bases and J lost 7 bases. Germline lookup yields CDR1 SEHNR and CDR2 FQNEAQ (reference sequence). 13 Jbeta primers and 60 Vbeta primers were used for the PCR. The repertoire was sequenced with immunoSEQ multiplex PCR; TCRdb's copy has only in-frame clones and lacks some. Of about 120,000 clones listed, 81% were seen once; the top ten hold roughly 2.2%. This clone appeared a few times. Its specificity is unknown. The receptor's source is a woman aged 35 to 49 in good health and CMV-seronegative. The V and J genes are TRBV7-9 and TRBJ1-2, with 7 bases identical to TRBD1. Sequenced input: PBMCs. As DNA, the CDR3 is TGTGCCAGCAGCTTAAGAGACAGGGTTGGCTACACCTTC. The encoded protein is CASSLRDRVGYTF.